The source of this TCR beta chain is a study of radiotherapy plus CTLA-4 blockade in lung cancer. Patients with chemo-refractory metastatic non-small-cell lung cancer received focal radiation plus CTLA-4 blockade with ipilimumab. The repertoire was sequenced with immunoSEQ multiplex PCR; TCRdb's copy has only in-frame clones and lacks some. The repertoire includes about 84,000 clones, about three quarters of them detected once, and around 15% sits in the top ten. In germline, CDR1 is MNHNS, CDR2 SASEGT. The CDR3 totals 12 residues. Deletions cut 3 bases from V and 8 bases from J, with 10 bases between.

The sequencing here drew on peripheral blood, taken from a patient treated with radiotherapy plus ipilimumab. This chain joins TRBV6-1 and TRBJ1-2; D not resolved. This sequence was found in a human donor with non-small cell lung cancer that progressed on radiotherapy plus ipilimumab. The CDR3 DNA reads as TGTGCCAGCAGTGACGGATTGGGGGGCTACACCTTC. This gives the protein CASSDGLGGYTF.